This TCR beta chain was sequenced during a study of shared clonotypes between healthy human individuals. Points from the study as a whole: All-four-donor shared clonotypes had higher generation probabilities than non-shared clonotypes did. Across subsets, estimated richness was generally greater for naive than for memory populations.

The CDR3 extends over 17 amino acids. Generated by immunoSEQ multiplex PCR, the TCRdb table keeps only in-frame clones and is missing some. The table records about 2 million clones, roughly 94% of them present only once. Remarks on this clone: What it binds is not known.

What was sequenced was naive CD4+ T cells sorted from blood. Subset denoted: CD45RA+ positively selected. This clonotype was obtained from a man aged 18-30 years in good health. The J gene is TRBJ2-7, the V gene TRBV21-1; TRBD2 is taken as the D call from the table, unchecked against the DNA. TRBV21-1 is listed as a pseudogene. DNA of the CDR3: TGTGCCAGCAGCAAGGAAGCGGGAGGGCCTCCTCCCTACGAGCAGTACTTC. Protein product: CASSKEAGGPPPYEQYF.